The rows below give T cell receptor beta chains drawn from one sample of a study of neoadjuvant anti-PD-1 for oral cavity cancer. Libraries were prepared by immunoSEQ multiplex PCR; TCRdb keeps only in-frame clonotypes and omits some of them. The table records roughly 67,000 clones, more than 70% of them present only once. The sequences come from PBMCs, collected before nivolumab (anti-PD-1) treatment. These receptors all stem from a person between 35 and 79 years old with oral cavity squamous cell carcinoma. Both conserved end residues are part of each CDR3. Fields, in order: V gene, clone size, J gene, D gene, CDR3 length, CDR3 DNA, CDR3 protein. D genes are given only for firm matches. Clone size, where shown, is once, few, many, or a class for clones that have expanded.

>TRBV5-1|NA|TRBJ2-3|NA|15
TGCGCCAGCCGCTGGAGCGGGTCCTACACAGATACGCAGTATTTT
CASRWSGSYTDTQYF
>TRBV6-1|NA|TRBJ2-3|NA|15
TGTGCCAGCACCTTAGGACTGGGGGGCACAGATACGCAGTATTTT
CASTLGLGGTDTQYF
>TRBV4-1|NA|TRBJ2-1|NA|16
TGCGCCAGCAGCCTACTGGGTAGCGTCTCCTACAATGAGCAGTTCTTC
CASSLLGSVSYNEQFF
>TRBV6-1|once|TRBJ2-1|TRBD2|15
TGTGCCAGCACTCTAAGTAGCGGGAGGTACAATGAGCAGTTCTTC
CASTLSSGRYNEQFF
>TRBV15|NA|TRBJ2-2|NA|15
TGTGCCACCAGCAGACAGACAGGATCTCCCGGGGAGCTGTTTTTT
CATSRQTGSPGELFF
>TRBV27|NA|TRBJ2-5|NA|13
TGTGCCAGCAGGCCCGGGGTGAGAGAGACCCAGTACTTC
CASRPGVRETQYF
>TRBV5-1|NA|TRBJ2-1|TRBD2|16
TGCGCCAGCAGCTTGGGGACTAGCGGGGCCTACAATGAGCAGTTCTTC
CASSLGTSGAYNEQFF
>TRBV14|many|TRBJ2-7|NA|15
TGTGCCAGCAGAAGAGAGTCAACCCCTTACTACGAGCAGTACTTC
CASRRESTPYYEQYF
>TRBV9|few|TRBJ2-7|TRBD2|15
TGTGCCAGCAGCGTAGAGTACAGCGGGAGGCTCGAGCAGTACTTC
CASSVEYSGRLEQYF
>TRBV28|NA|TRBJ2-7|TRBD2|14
TGTGCCAGCAGGGAAGCGGGAGGCTCCTACGAGCAGTACTTC
CASREAGGSYEQYF
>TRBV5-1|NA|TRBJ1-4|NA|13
TGCGCCAGCAGCTTGGCCGCGAGGTCTAAACTGTTTTTT
CASSLAARSKLFF
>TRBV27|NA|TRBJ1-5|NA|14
TGTGCCAGCAGTTTGGGCGTTAGCAATCAGCCCCAGCATTTT
CASSLGVSNQPQHF
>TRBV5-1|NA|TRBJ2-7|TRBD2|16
TGCGCCAGCAGCTTAACTAGCGGGAGGGCCAGCTACGAGCAGTACTTC
CASSLTSGRASYEQYF
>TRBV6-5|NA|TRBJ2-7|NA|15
TGTGCCAGCAGAGGCCGATCTTCCCAATTCTACGAGCAGTACTTC
CASRGRSSQFYEQYF
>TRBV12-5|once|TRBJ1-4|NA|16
TGTGCTAGTGGTTTGGTACTGGGGATAGGAAATGAAAAACTGTTTTTT
CASGLVLGIGNEKLFF
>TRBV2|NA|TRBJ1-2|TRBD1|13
TGTGCCAGCCCGGGACAGGGGGGGTATGGCTACACCTTC
CASPGQGGYGYTF
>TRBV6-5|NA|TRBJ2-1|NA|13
TGTGCCAGCAGGTCGACAGTATACAATGAGCAGTTCTTC
CASRSTVYNEQFF
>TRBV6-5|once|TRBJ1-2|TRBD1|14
TGTGCCAGCAGTTCTCCAGACAGGGTCTATGGCTACACCTTC
CASSSPDRVYGYTF
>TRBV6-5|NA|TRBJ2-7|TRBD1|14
TGTGCCAGCAGTTATGGACAGGGGATTCACGAGCAGTACTTC
CASSYGQGIHEQYF
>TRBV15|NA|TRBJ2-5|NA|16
TGTGCCACCAGCAGAGACGCCGGGCCGCCTCAAGAGACCCAGTACTTC
CATSRDAGPPQETQYF
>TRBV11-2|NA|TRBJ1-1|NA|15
TGTGCCAGCAGCTCCTTACAGGGTGTACGAACTGAAGCTTTCTTT
CASSSLQGVRTEAFF
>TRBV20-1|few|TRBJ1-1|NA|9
TGCAGTGTAGGCACTGAAGCTTTCTTT
CSVGTEAFF
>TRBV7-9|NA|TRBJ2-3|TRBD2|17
TGTGCCGGTTCGTCAGCGGGGGCGATCATACCGGTAGATACGCAGTATTTT
CAGSSAGAIIPVDTQYF
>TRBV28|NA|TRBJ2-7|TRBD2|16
TGTGCCAGCAGTTCCCCTACTAGCGGGAGTTGGTACGAGCAGTACTTC
CASSSPTSGSWYEQYF
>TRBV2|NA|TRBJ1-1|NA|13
TGTGCCAGCAGTGTTGGAGGGGTGGGTGAAGCTTTCTTT
CASSVGGVGEAFF
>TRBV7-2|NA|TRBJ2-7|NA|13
TGTGCCAGCAGCTTACGGAGGGGGCTTGAGCAGTACTTC
CASSLRRGLEQYF
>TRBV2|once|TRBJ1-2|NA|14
TGTGCCAGCCGATTACCCAGGGACCGGGGTGGCTACACCTTC
CASRLPRDRGGYTF
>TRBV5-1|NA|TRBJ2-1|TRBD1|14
TGCGCCAGCAGCTCCGGACAGGCCTACAATGAGCAGTTCTTC
CASSSGQAYNEQFF
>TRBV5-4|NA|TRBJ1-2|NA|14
TGTGCCAGCAGCGTCCCGAGGGGCGCCGATGGCTACACCTTC
CASSVPRGADGYTF
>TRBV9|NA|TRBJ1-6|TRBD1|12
TGTGCCAGCAACAGGGGTAGCTCACCCCTCCACTTT
CASNRGSSPLHF
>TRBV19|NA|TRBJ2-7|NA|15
TGTGCCAGTAGTATCTATAACAGTAAAGCCTACGAGCAGTACTTC
CASSIYNSKAYEQYF